These 27 T cell receptor beta chains came from one sample sequenced in a study of metastatic and nonmetastatic thyroid tumors. TCRdb re-clonotyped the PCR reads through MiXCR. Of 49,000 or so clones listed, under 25% are singletons. Thyroid surgery took place with no prior treatment in any patient. The sample was blood. The receptors originated from a male donor with papillary thyroid cancer or a benign thyroid nodule (not recorded which). Some clones in this sample may be carry-over from other donors' samples.

This clone has more than one count but fewer than ten. The CDR3 DNA reads TGTGCCAGCAGTGAATGGGACACTGAAGCTTTCTTT. Protein: CASSEWDTEAFF. This chain connects TRBV2 to TRBJ1-1; D call uncertain. Germline CDR1 is SNHLY and CDR2 is FYNNEI. V lost 2 bases and J 3 bases, leaving 4 bases between the germline ends. CDR3 length: 12 amino acids.

This clone was found many times. A much larger clone differs by one base, so this may be a read error. V usage is TRBV20-1 and J usage is TRBJ1-2, with TRBD1 identical over 8 bases. V lost 5 bases to trimming and J lost 13 bases; unmatched junction nucleotides: 18. Germline values: CDR1 DFQATT, CDR2 SNEGSKA (reference sequence). CDR3 length: 14 residues. CDR3: CSAGRSGQGLGGTF. Here the CDR3 DNA reads TGCAGTGCTGGGCGTAGCGGACAGGGCCTTGGGGGCACCTTC.

V is TRBV11-2 and J is TRBJ2-3, with 7 bases identical to TRBD1. Germline V CDR1 and CDR2: SGHAT, FQNNGV. J gave up 0 bases and V 0 bases, and 12 bases lay outside the gene matches. This CDR3 is 19 amino acids long. Here the CDR3 reads CASSLELWVGRGSTDTQYF. DNA for the CDR3: TGTGCCAGCAGCTTAGAACTTTGGGTCGGCAGGGGGAGCACAGATACGCAGTATTTT.

The rearrangement uses TRBV9 and TRBJ1-4; D not resolved. Germline CDR1 is SGDLS and CDR2 is YYNGEE. The CDR3 consists of 15 residues. Trimming left V 6 bases short and J 8 bases short, with 20 bases between. CDR3 amino acids: CASIGDDLSREKLFF. The DNA for the CDR3 is TGTGCCAGCATCGGTGATGACTTGAGTCGGGAAAAACTGTTTTTT.

The chain recombines TRBV27 with TRBJ2-3; 11 bases are a match to TRBD2. V lost 5 bases and J lost 5; bases outside the gene matches: 9. From germline, CDR1 is MNHEY and CDR2 SMNVEV (reference sequence). This CDR3 has 16 amino acids. The CDR3 region is CASSLTLAGAVDTQYF. The CDR3 coding sequence is TGTGCCAGCAGTCTGACACTAGCGGGAGCGGTAGATACGCAGTATTTT.

This clone showed up many times. The chain has TRBV7-2 and TRBJ1-2; D may be TRBD1 (5 bases). V was clipped by 0 bases and J by 4 bases, with 18 bases between them. Germline CDR1 and CDR2: SGHTA and FQGNSA. This CDR3 region has 17 residues. The CDR3, as DNA: TGTGCCAGCAGCTTAGCCCCCTCGGGTGGTCAGGGCTATGGCTACACCTTC. It encodes CASSLAPSGGQGYGYTF.

This chain connects TRBV5-1 to TRBJ1-5; 11 bases align to TRBD1. Unmatched junction bases numbered 4, after V lost 4 bases and J lost 4 bases. CDR3 length equals 15 residues. CDR1 and CDR2 from the germline V gene are SGHRS and YFSETQ. Written as DNA, the CDR3 is TGCGCCAGCAGCCCGGGGACAGGGGGAAATCAGCCCCAGCATTTT. Translating it yields CASSPGTGGNQPQHF. Supplemented by reference TRBV5-1 and TRBJ1-5, the full variable domain reads KAGVTQTPRYLIKTRGQQVTLSCSPISGHRSVSWYQQTPGQGLQFLFEYFSETQRNKGNFPGRFSGRQFSNSRSEMNVSTLELGDSALYLCASSPGTGGNQPQHFGDGTRLSIL.

This clone was seen repeatedly, ten times or more. The chain joins TRBV19 to TRBJ2-4; TRBD2 agrees at 7 bases. J gave up 12 bases and V 7 bases, and 6 bases lay outside the gene matches. This CDR3 spans 11 amino acids. From germline, CDR1 is LNHDA and CDR2 SQIVND (reference sequence). CDR3 sequence (DNA): TGTGCCAGTACCCACGGGGGGACTCAGTACTTC. As protein: CASTHGGTQYF.

This clone was seen repeatedly, ten times or more. This rearrangement joins TRBV11-2 to TRBJ2-5; D not certain. Trimming pared 0 bases from V and 5 bases from J, leaving 4 bases between. In germline, CDR1 is SGHAT, CDR2 FQNNGV. The CDR3 is 12 amino acids. The chain's CDR3 is CASSLDRETQYF. In nucleotides, the CDR3 is TGTGCCAGCAGCTTAGATAGGGAGACCCAGTACTTC.

The sample holds many counts of this clone. This sequence joins TRBV5-1 and TRBJ1-1; 10 nucleotides line up with TRBD1. Unmatched junction bases numbered 7, after V lost 4 bases and J lost 4 bases. The CDR3 contains 15 residues. Germline-derived CDR1 and CDR2 are SGHRS and YFSETQ. The CDR3 nucleotides are TGCGCCAGCAGCCACCGACAGGGGGCTACCACTGAAGCTTTCTTT. This gives the protein CASSHRQGATTEAFF.

The table lists this clone with a few counts. Sequence at one end of the junction differs from germline and may be a read error. This chain links TRBV2 with TRBJ2-1, with 11 positions matching TRBD1. The CDR3 spans 14 residues. The germline V gene has CDR1 SNHLY and CDR2 FYNNEI. The CDR3 DNA is TGTGCCAGCTGCGGACAGGGGGCCTACAATGAGCAGTCCTTC. Translated: CASCGQGAYNEQSF.

V is TRBV20-1 and J is TRBJ2-7, with D tentatively TRBD2 (6 bases). The CDR3 has 11 residues. The germline V gene encodes CDR1 DFQATT and CDR2 SNEGSKA (reference sequence). V lost 2 bases, J lost 7 bases, and 9 bases lay in between. The CDR3 coding sequence is TGCAGTGCTAGACTAGCGAGGGAGCAGTACTTC. Amino acids: CSARLAREQYF.

In this sample, this clone turned up many times. The V call is TRBV29-1, the J call TRBJ2-3, with D maybe TRBD1 (5 bases). The germline V gene encodes CDR1 SQVTM and CDR2 ANQGSEA. This CDR3 spans 14 amino acids. Trimming left V 4 bases short and J 3 bases short, with 14 bases between. The CDR3 DNA follows: TGCAGCGTTGTCCAGGGAAGTCGGACAGATACGCAGTATTTT. The encoded protein is CSVVQGSRTDTQYF.

A few counts support this clone. The chain links TRBV7-3 to TRBJ2-5, with D maybe TRBD2 (6 bases). V gave up 1 base and J gave up 8 bases, with 14 bases separating them. This CDR3 has 14 residues. Germline V gene data show CDR1 as SGHTA and CDR2 as FQGTGA. The CDR3 spells CASSLSGGTATQYF. For the CDR3, the DNA is TGTGCCAGCAGCTTAAGCGGAGGGACGGCAACCCAGTACTTC.

The rearrangement uses TRBV9 and TRBJ2-1, with D tentatively TRBD2 (6 bases). In germline, CDR1 is SGDLS, CDR2 YYNGEE. Deletions cut 0 bases from V and 8 bases from J, with 12 bases between. This CDR3 region has 14 residues. The CDR3 loop is CASSVESPGDEQFF. In nucleotides, the CDR3 is TGTGCCAGCAGCGTAGAATCTCCGGGGGATGAGCAGTTCTTC.

In this sample, this clone turned up a few times. An end of the junction does not agree with germline; a read error may underlie this. Here the CDR3 DNA reads TGTGCCAGCAGGGCTATCAATCAGCCCCAGCACTTT. Translation gives CASRAINQPQHF. The chain couples TRBV6-4 to TRBJ1-5; D not resolved. Germline CDR1 is MRHNA and CDR2 is SNTAGT. The CDR3 contains 12 residues.

This clone was seen repeatedly, ten times or more. The rearrangement links TRBV9 to TRBJ2-1; the D gene is possibly TRBD2 (5 bases). The CDR3 covers 16 residues. V was shortened by 3 bases and J by 4 bases, with 17 bases between the two germline ends. CDR1 SGDLS and CDR2 YYNGEE come from the germline V gene. This CDR3 is CASSGLGGRSYNEQFF. The DNA for the CDR3 is TGTGCCAGCAGCGGCCTAGGAGGCAGGTCTTACAATGAGCAGTTCTTC.

V usage is TRBV20-1 and J usage is TRBJ2-7; 8 bases line up with TRBD2. CDR3 length equals 13 residues. V shed 8 bases, J shed 3 bases, and the junction held 9 bases outside the gene matches. CDR1 is DFQATT and CDR2 is SNEGSKA in the germline V gene (reference sequence). The DNA of the CDR3 is TGCAGTACTGGACTAGCAAGCGACTACGAGCAGTACTTC. Residues: CSTGLASDYEQYF.

Ten or more counts support this clone. The rearrangement joins TRBV5-6 to TRBJ2-7, with D maybe TRBD1 (6 bases). The V end lost 0 bases, the J end lost 6 bases, and 19 bases lay between the germline ends. The CDR3 runs to 16 residues. Germline lookup yields CDR1 SGHDT and CDR2 YYEEEE. CDR3 bases: TGTGCCAGCAGCTTGGGGACCTCGGGACAATACGGCGAGCAGTACTTC. Residues: CASSLGTSGQYGEQYF.

In the case of this clone: The junction shows a germline mismatch at one end, possibly a read error. The genes are TRBV20-1 and TRBJ2-5; D might be TRBD2 (6 bases). Germline loops: CDR1 DFQATT, CDR2 SNEGSKA (reference sequence). This CDR3 has 16 residues. The CDR3 sequence is CSARDWGGTLQETHYF. CDR3 DNA: TGCAGTGCTAGAGATTGGGGCGGGACCCTTCAAGAGACCCATTACTTC.

This clone occurred once. The V and J genes are TRBV30 and TRBJ2-2; unclear D gene. The CDR3 sequence is 13 residues long. The germline V and J ends were trimmed by 2 bases and 4 bases, with 8 bases remaining between them. The germline V gene encodes CDR1 GTSNPN and CDR2 SVGIG (reference sequence). The CDR3 DNA sequence: TGTGCCTGGAGTCAAGGGTTCACCGGGGAGCTGTTTTTT. Encoded protein: CAWSQGFTGELFF.

This clone appeared many times. The V call is TRBV27, the J call TRBJ1-5; D possibly corresponds to TRBD1 (5 bases). The V end was cut by 6 bases, the J end by 4 bases, with 13 bases between. The germline V gene encodes CDR1 MNHEY and CDR2 SMNVEV (reference sequence). The CDR3 has 14 amino acids. The DNA for the CDR3 is TGTGCCAGCAGATCCGGGACGCGGAATCAGCCCCAGCATTTT. This translates into CASRSGTRNQPQHF.

In its sample, this clone was seen many times. The chain links TRBV27 to TRBJ2-3; D ambiguous. The germline V gene has CDR1 MNHEY and CDR2 SMNVEV (reference sequence). Trimming pared 3 bases from V and 5 bases from J, leaving 18 bases between. There are 16 residues in the CDR3. The CDR3 region is CASSLLQPQTQDTQYF. In DNA, the CDR3 is TGTGCCAGCAGTTTGCTACAGCCCCAGACGCAAGATACGCAGTATTTT.

The chain recombines TRBV3-1 with TRBJ1-5, with D unclear. CDR1 is LGHDT, CDR2 YNNKEL, per germline (reference sequence). The CDR3 runs to 13 residues. With 4 bases removed from V and 1 base from J, the gap between germline ends came to 5 bases. DNA of the CDR3: TGTGCCAGCAGCCGCGACAGCAATCAGCCCCAGCATTTT. Residues: CASSRDSNQPQHF.

This clone was observed at least ten times. The CDR3 DNA follows: TGTGCCAGCAGCGTCGGGGGAGCCCGAGGGGATTCACCCCTCCACTTT. It specifies CASSVGGARGDSPLHF. This sequence joins TRBV9 and TRBJ1-6, with D possibly being TRBD1 (5 bases). The CDR3 loop spans 16 amino acids. Per germline, CDR1 SGDLS and CDR2 YYNGEE. V shed 2 bases and J shed 8 bases, with 17 bases lying between them.

This clone was picked up many times. The gene calls are TRBV6-1 and TRBJ1-2, with TRBD1 matching over 8 bases. The junction had 9 bases not matched to a gene; V was cut back by 10 bases and J by 8 bases. This CDR3 is built from 12 residues. CDR1 is MNHNS and CDR2 is SASEGT in the germline V gene. In DNA, the CDR3 is TGTGCCATCGCGGACAGGGTTCGGGGCTACACCTTC. Protein sequence: CAIADRVRGYTF.

This chain joins TRBV12-3 or TRBV12-4 and TRBJ2-7; D not resolved. With 3 bases removed from V and 8 bases from J, the gap between germline ends came to 14 bases. The CDR3 extends over 13 amino acids. This CDR3 is CASSFGSNSQQYF. The CDR3 bases are TGTGCCAGCAGTTTTGGGTCCAATTCACAGCAGTACTTC.